These 8 T cell receptor beta chains were all obtained from the same sample, sequenced in a study of T cell repertoires in cytomegalovirus infection. TCRdb analysed the reads with MiXCR anew, one entry per CDR3 protein. The sample lists about 920,000 distinct CDR3 sequences; 31% were seen once. What these receptors recognize is not known. The specimen comprised cultured CD8+ T cells from PBMCs, sampled from culture after CMV antigen stimulation. These receptors were obtained from a human donor in good health (CMV status not recorded). Some clones in this sample may be carry-over from other donors' samples.

The rearrangement uses TRBV5-6 and TRBJ2-5; the D gene is possibly TRBD2 (5 bases). Germline CDR1 SGHDT, CDR2 YYEEEE. Trimming removed 4 bases at V and 2 bases at J, with 9 bases between. The CDR3 is 13 amino acids. CDR3 nucleotides: TGTGCCAGCAGCGCCGGGGATCAAGAGACCCAGTACTTC. Translating gives CASSAGDQETQYF. The whole variable domain, filled in from reference TRBV5-6 and TRBJ2-5, reads DAGVTQSPTHLIKTRGQQVTLRCSPKSGHDTVSWYQQALGQGPQFIFQYYEEEERQRGNFPDRFSGHQFPNYSSELNVNALLLGDSALYLCASSAGDQETQYFGPGTRLLVL.

The chain recombines TRBV2 with TRBJ2-1; 8 positions match TRBD2. The V gene's germline CDR1 is SNHLY and CDR2 FYNNEI. The CDR3 totals 13 residues. Trimming at V came to 11 bases and at J to 6 bases, leaving 9 bases not matched to a gene. CDR3 sequence (DNA): TGTGCCTCCCCTAGCGGGCTGAGCAATGAGCAGTTCTTC. It yields the protein CASPSGLSNEQFF.

V gene TRBV7-8 combines with J gene TRBJ2-2; 8 bases align to TRBD1. Looked up from germline, CDR1 is SGHVS and CDR2 is FQNEAQ. The CDR3 contains 15 residues. Germline trimming cut 3 bases from V and 4 bases from J; bases unmatched to any gene: 4. Written as DNA, the CDR3 is TGTGCCAGCAGCTTCCGGACAGGGCCCACCGGGGAGCTGTTTTTT. Protein sequence: CASSFRTGPTGELFF.

The V call is TRBV19, the J call TRBJ1-1; tentatively, D is TRBD1 (5 bases). V lost 0 bases, J lost 4 bases, and 15 bases lay in between. This CDR3 is 16 amino acids long. Per germline, CDR1 LNHDA and CDR2 SQIVND (reference sequence). The CDR3 is CASSIDYSGTGTEAFF. The CDR3 region has the DNA TGTGCCAGTAGTATAGATTACTCCGGGACGGGCACTGAAGCTTTCTTT.

There are a few counts of this clonotype. This chain connects TRBV6-5 to TRBJ1-2, with D maybe TRBD1 (6 bases). With 0 bases removed from V and 3 bases from J, the gap between germline ends came to 14 bases. Germline V lookup: CDR1 MNHEY, CDR2 SVGAGI. This CDR3 is 16 amino acids long. CDR3 in DNA: TGTGCCAGCAGTTACTCGAAGGGCCAGGGGCACTATGGCTACACCTTC. As protein: CASSYSKGQGHYGYTF.

Only a few counts were recorded for this clonotype. The chain joins TRBV27 to TRBJ2-7, with 7 nucleotides matching TRBD2. The CDR3 contains 14 residues. Germline V gene data show CDR1 as MNHEY and CDR2 as SMNVEV (reference sequence). Trimming at V came to 5 bases and at J to 1 base, leaving 5 bases not matched to a gene. DNA of the CDR3: TGTGCCAGCAGTCCTAGACTAGCTTCCTACGAGCAGTACGTC. Protein sequence: CASSPRLASYEQYV.

This clonotype was counted between two and nine times. This chain connects TRBV5-8 to TRBJ2-4, with D uncertain. Germline V gene lookup returns CDR1 SGHTS and CDR2 YDEGEE. This CDR3 is built from 16 residues. V shed 4 bases and J shed 0 bases, with 14 bases lying between them. CDR3 region: CASSTNNRAAKNIQYF. CDR3 nucleotide sequence: TGTGCCAGCAGCACGAATAACAGAGCAGCCAAAAACATTCAGTACTTC.

This clonotype showed up just a few times. Lacking the conserved final phenylalanine or tryptophan, this CDR3 likely reflects a read error. The DNA is omitted, as the CDR3 cannot be located on it reliably, and the CDR3 follows TCRdb's listing. The chain carries TRBV19 and TRBJ1-4. The CDR3 length is 12 residues, termini included. The germline V gene encodes CDR1 LNHDA and CDR2 SQIVND (reference sequence). The CDR3 is CASSTPSKQLTV.